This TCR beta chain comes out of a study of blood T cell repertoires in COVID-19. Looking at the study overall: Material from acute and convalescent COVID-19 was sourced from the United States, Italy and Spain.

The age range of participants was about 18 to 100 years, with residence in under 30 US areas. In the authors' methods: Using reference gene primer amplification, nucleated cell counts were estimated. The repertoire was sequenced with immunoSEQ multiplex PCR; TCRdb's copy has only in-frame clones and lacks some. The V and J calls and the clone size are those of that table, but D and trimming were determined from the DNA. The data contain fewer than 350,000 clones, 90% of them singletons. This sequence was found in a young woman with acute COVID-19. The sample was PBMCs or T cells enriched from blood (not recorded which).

The CDR3 loop reads CASSTLPAVGETYEQYF. CDR3 DNA sequence: TGCGCCAGCAGCACCTTACCAGCCGTAGGAGAGACCTACGAGCAGTACTTC. The rearrangement links TRBV5-1 to TRBJ2-7; D unresolved. The CDR3 sequence is 17 residues long. Germline V lookup: CDR1 SGHRS, CDR2 YFSETQ. Trimming removed 4 bases from V and 2 bases from J, with 22 bases in between.